This passage covers 21 T cell receptor beta chains from one sample sequenced in a study of tumor-infiltrating lymphocytes in primary liver carcinoma (dated by TCRdb to 2016 to 2017). Sequenced on an Illumina HiSeq 2500. Using a constant-region primer and ProtoScript II reverse transcriptase, TCRbeta-specific cDNA was reverse-transcribed from about 0.45 ug total RNA. TCRbeta libraries were built with three nested multiplex PCR rounds, a slightly modified ARM-PCR procedure. Each of the first two PCR rounds ran for approximately 10 cycles using multiplex TRBV1-TRBV30 forward primers together with a Cbeta reverse primer. Using fastp trimming at Q25 and MiXCR clonotype assembly, TCRdb reanalyzed the public sequencing data and kept in-frame beta chains. Each CDR3 protein appears once, grouped with its most common genes and DNA. In all, the sample holds 50,000 or so distinct CDR3 sequences, and 60% to 80% of those were seen once. The ten largest account for 24% of the sample.

Total RNA and DNA were co-extracted from about 19-30 mg of bulk tissue with the AllPrep DNA/RNA mini kit, without cell sorting. The source material was liver tumor tissue from sampling region 5. The cell subset or site tag for this specimen amounts to: tumor region T5, tumor centre. Receptor source: a man aged 35-49 years with primary liver carcinoma and hepatitis B virus infection.

This clonotype showed up many times. V gene TRBV10-3 combines with J gene TRBJ2-3; D is possibly TRBD1 (5 bases). The V gene lost 4 bases and the J gene lost 3 bases, with 14 bases spanning the gap. The CDR3 has 15 amino acids. Germline V lookup: CDR1 ENHRY, CDR2 SYGVKD. CDR3 protein: CAISAQAKVTDTQYF. CDR3 in DNA: TGTGCCATCAGTGCACAGGCTAAGGTTACAGATACGCAGTATTTT.

Points on this clonotype: The junction does not match germline at one end; this may be a read error. The chain joins TRBV11-2 to TRBJ1-5; D may be TRBD1 (6 bases). The V gene's germline CDR1 is SGHAT and CDR2 FQNNGV. This CDR3 is built from 16 residues. DNA for the CDR3: TGTGCCAGCAGCCTAGAAGGGGGACTGGCGAATCAGCCCCAGCATTTT. It codes for CASSLEGGLANQPQHF.

A note on this clonotype: One end of the junction varies from germline; a read error may be responsible. The gene calls are TRBV29-1 and TRBJ1-1; D is undetermined. Germline V lookup: CDR1 SQVTM, CDR2 ANQGSEA. This CDR3 contains 15 residues. The CDR3 is CSIRAEWGMNTEAFF. CDR3 in DNA: TGCAGCATTCGGGCGGAGTGGGGAATGAACACTGAAGCTTTTTTT.

On this clonotype: This could be a read error, since a much larger clone is one nucleotide away. The chain recombines TRBV7-6 with TRBJ2-5; D is unclear. Germline CDR1 reads SGHVS; CDR2 reads FNYEAQ. This CDR3 is built from 14 residues. The CDR3 nucleotides read TGTGCCAACAGCTTAGCAGGTGTCTCGGTGGCCCAGTACTTC. Its translation is CANSLAGVSVAQYF.

About this clonotype itself: In this CDR3 the conserved last residue, phenylalanine or tryptophan, is missing, so a read error is likely. This rearrangement joins TRBV30 to TRBJ1-2; no clear D. CDR1 is GTSNPN and CDR2 is SVGIG in the germline V gene (reference sequence). CDR3 length: 11 amino acids. CDR3 sequence: CVWRGVTCYTI. CDR3 coding DNA: TGTGTCTGGAGAGGAGTCACTTGCTACACCATC.

This clonotype was detected ten times or more. The chain is built from TRBV7-9 and TRBJ2-7; D is ambiguous. The CDR3 spans 15 residues. Germline assignment: CDR1 SEHNR and CDR2 FQNEAQ (reference sequence). The ends were cut back, 3 bases at V and 0 bases at J, with 12 bases in the middle. CDR3 residues: CASSLDPQTSYEQYF. The CDR3 region has the DNA TGTGCCAGCAGCTTGGACCCCCAAACCTCCTACGAGCAGTACTTC.

To note about this clonotype: An end of the junction differs from the germline gene, which may be a read error. This chain uses TRBV11-1 with TRBJ2-3; D could derive from TRBD1 or TRBD2 (5 bases each). Germline assignment: CDR1 SGHAT and CDR2 FQDESV (reference sequence). This CDR3 has 19 amino acids. As DNA, the CDR3 is TGTGCCAACAGCTCTGGGGGAAGCTCTATTGGAGCCAGCACAGATACGCGGTATTTT. Translating gives CANSSGGSSIGASTDTRYF. The whole variable domain, filled in from reference TRBV11-1 and TRBJ2-3, reads EAEVAQSPRYKITEKSQAVAFWCDPISGHATLYWYRQILGQGPELLVQFQDESVVDDSQLPKDRFSAERLKGVDSTLKIQPAELGDSAMYLCANSSGGSSIGASTDTRYFGPGTRLTVL.

Remarks on this clonotype: Germline is not matched at one junction end, which may reflect a read error. The chain links TRBV11-2 to TRBJ2-3; the D is unclear. Germline CDR1 is SGHAT and CDR2 is FQNNGV. The CDR3 is made up of 14 amino acids. The CDR3 bases are TGTGCCAGCAACTTAGATATCCTGTTGGATACGCATTATTTT. Protein: CASNLDILLDTHYF.

About this clonotype: This clone may be a read error of a much larger clone one base away. The V and J genes are TRBV28 and TRBJ2-5; a weak D match, TRBD2 (6 bases). Germline V gene sequence: CDR1 MDHEN, CDR2 SYDVKM. Between the trimmed V and J ends, which lost 5 bases and 0 bases, there was a span of 13 bases. The CDR3 covers 15 residues. This CDR3 reads CASSLHGGNQETQYF. DNA for the CDR3: TGTGCCAGCAGTCTCCATGGGGGGAACCAAGAGACCCAGTACTTC.

Only one count was recorded for this clonotype. A read error may produce the germline difference seen at one junction end. The V gene is TRBV6-1, the J gene TRBJ2-7; either TRBD1 or TRBD2 may supply D (7 bases each). Germline CDR1 is MNHNS and CDR2 is SASEGT. The CDR3 extends over 17 amino acids. CDR3 loop: CANSEGACGGNVYEQCF. In DNA, the CDR3 is TGTGCCAACAGTGAGGGGGCCTGCGGGGGTAACGTGTACGAGCAGTGCTTC.

A note on this clonotype: The junction does not match germline at one end; this may be a read error. The chain joins TRBV29-1 to TRBJ2-1; the D gene is possibly TRBD1 (6 bases). The CDR3 consists of 15 residues. Germline values: CDR1 SQVTM, CDR2 ANQGSEA. The CDR3 DNA reads TGCAGCGTTGAATGGTGGGGGCAGTCCTACAATGAGCAGATCTTC. Translating gives CSVEWWGQSYNEQIF.

This clonotype was picked up many times. V gene TRBV5-4 combines with J gene TRBJ1-2; no reliable D call. The CDR3 runs 13 residues. Trimming took off 0 bases at V and 8 bases at J, with 11 bases between the two ends. CDR1 SGHNT and CDR2 YYREEE come from the germline V gene (reference sequence). The CDR3 bases are TGTGCCAGCAGCTTGGTTGCCGGCCCGGGCTACACCTTC. Translating gives CASSLVAGPGYTF.

As for this clonotype: A read error may account for a junction end that differs from germline. CDR3 protein: CASSFQSGTEASF. The CDR3 coding sequence is TGTGCCAGCAGTTTCCAAAGCGGCACTGAAGCTTCCTTT. The rearrangement joins TRBV12-3 or TRBV12-4 to TRBJ1-1; no clear D. The CDR3 is 13 residues long.

Turning to this clonotype: The junction and the germline gene differ at one end; a read error may be behind it. The rearrangement joins TRBV5-1 to TRBJ2-5; 8 bases agree with TRBD1. This CDR3 spans 15 amino acids. Germline values: CDR1 SGHRS, CDR2 YFSETQ. CDR3 nucleotide sequence: TGCGCTAGCAGCCCGGACAGGGTGGGGCAAGAGATCCAGTACTTC. As protein: CASSPDRVGQEIQYF.

With regard to this clonotype: The germline gene is not matched at one end of the junction; a read error may be the cause. The chain links TRBV29-1 to TRBJ2-3, with 8 bases matching TRBD2. CDR3 size: 12 residues. Germline CDR1 is SQVTM and CDR2 is ANQGSEA. As DNA, the CDR3 is TGCAGCGTCGGGGGGGAATCAGCTACGCAGTGTTTT. Translation gives CSVGGESATQCF.

The chain combines TRBV29-1 with TRBJ2-2; a weak D match, TRBD2 (5 bases). Trimming removed 4 bases from V and 0 bases from J, with 12 bases in between. The CDR3 runs to 15 residues. The V gene's germline CDR1 is SQVTM and CDR2 ANQGSEA. Written as DNA, the CDR3 is TGCAGCGTTGGGAGTAGCGTGACGAACACCGGGGAGCTGTTTTTT. Amino acids: CSVGSSVTNTGELFF.

Concerning this clonotype itself: The junction differs from germline at one of its ends, possibly a read error. V is TRBV5-4 and J is TRBJ2-1, with 12 bases fitting TRBD1. This CDR3 comprises 16 residues. Germline CDR1 reads SGHNT; CDR2 reads YYREEE (reference sequence). The CDR3: CASGLAPGQGAGEQFF. The DNA for the CDR3 is TGTGCCAGCGGCTTGGCCCCGGGACAGGGGGCTGGTGAGCAGTTCTTC.

The table lists this clonotype with many counts. The gene calls are TRBV24-1 and TRBJ2-1; D perhaps matches TRBD2 (6 bases). Germline V CDR1 and CDR2: KGHDR, SFDVKD. CDR3 length: 17 residues. V lost 4 bases, J lost 0 bases, and 15 bases lay in between. CDR3 loop: CATSEYSTTSSYNEQFF. The DNA for the CDR3 is TGTGCCACCAGTGAATATTCTACGACTAGCTCCTACAATGAGCAGTTCTTC.

The chain has TRBV4-1 and TRBJ1-5; D call uncertain. The germline V and J ends were trimmed by 6 bases and 7 bases, with 16 bases remaining between them. This CDR3 has 14 residues. Germline CDR1 MGHRA, CDR2 YSYEKL. CDR3 coding DNA: TGCGCCAGCAGTCACGATCGGAGCACCCAGCCCCAGCATTTT. Its protein product is CASSHDRSTQPQHF.

As regards this clonotype: The junction departs from germline at one end; a sequencing error may be responsible. J is TRBJ2-7 and V is TRBV10-2; 9 nucleotides match TRBD1. CDR3 length: 14 amino acids. The germline V gene has CDR1 WSHSY and CDR2 SAAADI. CDR3 nucleotides: TGTGTCAACACCGAGACAGGGGGAGGATACGAGCACTACTTC. Protein sequence: CVNTETGGGYEHYF.

This chain joins TRBV6-5 and TRBJ2-7; 8 bases fit TRBD1. CDR1 MNHEY and CDR2 SVGAGI come from the germline V gene. V dropped 4 bases and J dropped 2; count of bases not matched to a gene: 7. The CDR3 covers 15 residues. CDR3 amino acids: CASSFGQGRAYEQYF. CDR3 DNA: TGTGCCAGCAGTTTTGGACAGGGAAGAGCCTACGAGCAGTACTTC.